This TCR beta chain was documented in a study of blood T cell repertoires in COVID-19. About the study: Samples taken during acute and convalescent COVID-19 were collected in the United States, Italy and Spain. In each case, the material was cDNA or gDNA derived from T cells, B-cell-depleted T cells, or PBMCs.

Clones were sequenced by immunoSEQ multiplex PCR, and TCRdb holds only the in-frame ones, with some missing. This table holds roughly 62,000 clones, more than 85% found once. The sample consisted of peripheral blood. This receptor was obtained from a human donor with active COVID-19. The donor label of this sample is uncertain.

The CDR3 is CASSLFGVRQETQYF. CDR3 sequence (DNA): TGCGCCAGCAGCTTGTTCGGGGTCCGTCAGGAGACCCAGTACTTC. The rearrangement links TRBV5-1 to TRBJ2-5, with TRBD2 as a possible D gene (5 bases). In germline, CDR1 is SGHRS, CDR2 YFSETQ. The length of the CDR3 is 15 residues. The germline V and J ends were trimmed by 1 base and 5 bases, with 15 bases remaining between them.